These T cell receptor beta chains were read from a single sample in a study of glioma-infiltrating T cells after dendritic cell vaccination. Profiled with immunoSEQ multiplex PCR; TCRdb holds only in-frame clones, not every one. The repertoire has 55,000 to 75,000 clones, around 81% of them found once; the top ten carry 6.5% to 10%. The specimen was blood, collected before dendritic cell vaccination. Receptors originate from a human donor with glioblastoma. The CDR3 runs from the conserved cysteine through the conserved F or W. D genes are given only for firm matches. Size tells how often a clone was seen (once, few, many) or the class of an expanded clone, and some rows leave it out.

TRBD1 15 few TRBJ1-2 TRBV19 CASSIGTGGGYGYTF TGTGCCAGTAGTATTGGAACAGGGGGAGGCTATGGCTACACCTTC
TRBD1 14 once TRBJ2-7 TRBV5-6 CASNLDRGTYEQYF TGTGCCAGCAACTTGGACAGGGGTACCTACGAGCAGTACTTC
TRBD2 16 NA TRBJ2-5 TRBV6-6 CASTNGLAGGRETQYF TGTGCCAGCACCAACGGACTAGCGGGGGGGCGGGAGACCCAGTACTTC
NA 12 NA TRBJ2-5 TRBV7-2 CASGGGRETQYF TGTGCCAGCGGCGGGGGCCGAGAGACCCAGTACTTC
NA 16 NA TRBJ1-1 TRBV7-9 CASSLGTQRGNTEAFF TGTGCCAGCAGCTTAGGTACACAAAGGGGGAACACTGAAGCTTTCTTT
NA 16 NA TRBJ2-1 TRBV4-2 CASSQDGAGSYNEQFF TGTGCCAGCAGCCAGGATGGTGCGGGGTCCTACAATGAGCAGTTCTTC
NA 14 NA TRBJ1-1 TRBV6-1 CASSQGRQNTEAFF TGTGCCAGCAGTCAGGGGCGACAGAACACTGAAGCTTTCTTT
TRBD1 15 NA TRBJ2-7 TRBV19 CASSASGQGGVEQYF TGTGCCAGTAGTGCCTCAGGACAGGGCGGTGTCGAGCAGTACTTC
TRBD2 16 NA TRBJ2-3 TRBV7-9 CASSLEAGGRTDTQYF TGTGCCAGCAGCTTAGAAGCGGGGGGTCGCACAGATACGCAGTATTTT
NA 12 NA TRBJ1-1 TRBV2 CASSSDMSEAFF TGTGCCAGCAGTTCCGACATGTCTGAAGCTTTCTTT
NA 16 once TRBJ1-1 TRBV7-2 CASSPAGGQWNTEAFF TGTGCCAGCAGCCCTGCGGGGGGGCAGTGGAACACTGAAGCTTTCTTT
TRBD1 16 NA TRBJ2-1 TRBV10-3 CAISESWGQGNNEQFF TGTGCCATCAGTGAGTCGTGGGGACAGGGAAACAATGAGCAGTTCTTC
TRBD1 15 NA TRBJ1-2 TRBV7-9 CASSFWDSTNYGYTF TGTGCCAGCAGCTTTTGGGACAGTACTAACTATGGCTACACCTTC
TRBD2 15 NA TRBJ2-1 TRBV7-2 CASSSPTSGGGEQFF TGTGCCAGCAGCTCTCCCACTAGCGGGGGGGGTGAGCAGTTCTTC
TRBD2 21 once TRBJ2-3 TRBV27 CASSLRPPSGGRLRDTDTQYF TGTGCCAGCAGTTTAAGGCCCCCTAGCGGGGGGCGTTTAAGGGACACAGATACGCAGTATTTT
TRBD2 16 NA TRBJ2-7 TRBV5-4 CASSRSGGQSSYEQYF TGTGCCAGCAGCCGAAGCGGGGGCCAGAGCTCCTACGAGCAGTACTTC
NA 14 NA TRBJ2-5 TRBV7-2 CASSLATTGETQYF TGTGCCAGCAGCTTAGCCACTACTGGGGAGACCCAGTACTTC
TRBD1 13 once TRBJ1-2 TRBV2 CASSLGQGPGYTF TGTGCCAGCAGTTTAGGACAGGGACCAGGCTACACCTTC
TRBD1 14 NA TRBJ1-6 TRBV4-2 CASSPRTGNSPLHF TGTGCCAGCAGCCCCCGGACAGGGAATTCACCCCTCCACTTT
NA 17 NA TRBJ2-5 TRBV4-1 CASSQEGSGDPRETQYF TGCGCCAGCAGCCAAGAGGGTTCAGGGGACCCGAGAGAGACCCAGTACTTC
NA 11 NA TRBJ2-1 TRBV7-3 CASSLAGEQFF TGTGCCAGCAGCCTCGCGGGGGAGCAGTTCTTC
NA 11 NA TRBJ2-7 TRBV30 CAWARDYEQYF TGTGCCTGGGCCCGGGACTACGAGCAGTACTTC
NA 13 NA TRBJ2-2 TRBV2 CASRYARDGELFF TGTGCCAGCAGATACGCGCGGGACGGGGAGCTGTTTTTT
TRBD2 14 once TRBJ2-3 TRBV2 CATLRGGITDTQYF TGTGCCACCCTGCGGGGGGGTATCACAGATACGCAGTATTTT
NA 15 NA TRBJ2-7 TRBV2 CASSEVSGAAYEQYF TGTGCCAGCAGTGAAGTCAGTGGGGCGGCCTACGAGCAGTACTTC
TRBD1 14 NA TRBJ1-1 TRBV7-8 CASSLGQANTEAFF TGTGCCAGCAGCCTGGGACAGGCTAACACTGAAGCTTTCTTT
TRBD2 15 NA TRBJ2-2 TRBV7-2 CASSFGGMPTGELFF TGTGCCAGCAGCTTCGGGGGGATGCCCACCGGGGAGCTGTTTTTT
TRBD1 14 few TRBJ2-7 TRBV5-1 CASSVGQGGYEQYF TGCGCCAGCAGCGTAGGACAGGGGGGCTACGAGCAGTACTTC
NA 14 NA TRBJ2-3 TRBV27 CASSEQGWADTQYF TGTGCCAGCAGTGAACAGGGTTGGGCAGATACGCAGTATTTT
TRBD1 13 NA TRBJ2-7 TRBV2 CASSQDRGYEQYF TGTGCCAGCAGTCAGGACAGGGGTTACGAGCAGTACTTC
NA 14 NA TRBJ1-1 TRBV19 CASQQQALDTEAFF TGTGCCAGCCAACAACAGGCCCTAGACACTGAAGCTTTCTTT
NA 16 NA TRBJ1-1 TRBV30 CAWSVLPGNMNTEAFF TGTGCCTGGAGTGTACTGCCGGGAAACATGAACACTGAAGCTTTCTTT
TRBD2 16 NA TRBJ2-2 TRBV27 CASSLVAGEGTGELFF TGTGCCAGCAGTTTAGTAGCGGGGGAAGGGACCGGGGAGCTGTTTTTT
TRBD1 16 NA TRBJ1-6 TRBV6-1 CASSVSGTGAASPLHF TGTGCCAGCAGTGTCTCCGGGACAGGGGCGGCTTCACCCCTCCACTTT
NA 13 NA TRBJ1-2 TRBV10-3 CAISDKVSSGYTF TGTGCCATCAGTGACAAAGTTTCTAGTGGCTACACCTTC
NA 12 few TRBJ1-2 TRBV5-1 CASSLDPDGYTF TGCGCCAGCAGCTTGGATCCAGATGGCTACACCTTC
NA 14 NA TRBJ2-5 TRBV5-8 CASSLGQRKETQYF TGTGCCAGCAGCTTGGGACAGAGAAAAGAGACCCAGTACTTC
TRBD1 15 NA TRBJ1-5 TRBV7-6 CASSLGRTGDQPQHF TGTGCCAGCAGCTTAGGGCGGACAGGGGATCAGCCCCAGCATTTT
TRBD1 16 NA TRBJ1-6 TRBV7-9 CASSLDSVRDSSPLHF TGTGCCAGCAGCTTAGATTCGGTCAGGGACAGTTCACCCCTCCACTTT
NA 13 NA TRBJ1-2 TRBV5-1 CASSLQGDYGYTF TGCGCCAGCAGCCTACAGGGTGACTATGGCTACACCTTC
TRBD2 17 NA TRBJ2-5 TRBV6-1 CASSETPTSGGVETQYF TGTGCCAGCAGTGAGACCCCAACTAGCGGGGGGGTAGAGACCCAGTACTTC
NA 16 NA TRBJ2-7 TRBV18 CASSTPSPRASYEQYF TGTGCCAGCTCCACACCAAGTCCCAGGGCCTCCTACGAGCAGTACTTC
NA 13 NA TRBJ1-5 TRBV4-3 CASSQYSNQPQHF TGCGCCAGCAGCCAGTATAGCAATCAGCCCCAGCATTTT
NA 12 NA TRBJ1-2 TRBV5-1 CASREDSYGYTF TGCGCCAGCAGGGAGGACAGCTATGGCTACACCTTC
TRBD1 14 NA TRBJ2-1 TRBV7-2 CASSLPHRGNEQFF TGTGCCAGCAGCTTGCCTCACAGGGGTAATGAGCAGTTCTTC
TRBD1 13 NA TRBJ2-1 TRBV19 CATATGNYNEQFF TGTGCCACTGCGACAGGGAATTACAATGAGCAGTTCTTC
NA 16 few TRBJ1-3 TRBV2 CASGGDPIASGNTIYF TGTGCCAGCGGAGGGGACCCCATTGCCTCTGGAAACACCATATATTTT
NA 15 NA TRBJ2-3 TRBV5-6 CASSFRRGHTDTQYF TGTGCCAGCAGCTTTCGGCGGGGTCACACAGATACGCAGTATTTT
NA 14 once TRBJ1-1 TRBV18 CASSPFQDSTEAFF TGTGCCAGCTCACCATTTCAGGATTCTACTGAAGCTTTCTTT
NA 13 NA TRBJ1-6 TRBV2 CATGGDSNSPLHF TGTGCCACCGGGGGAGATTCTAATTCACCCCTCCACTTT
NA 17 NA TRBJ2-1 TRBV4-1 CASSLADGTDSYNEQFF TGCGCCAGCAGCTTAGCTGATGGGACTGACTCCTACAATGAGCAGTTCTTC
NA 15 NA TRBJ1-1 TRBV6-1 CANEDKSFLGTEAFF TGTGCCAACGAGGATAAATCCTTCCTTGGGACTGAAGCTTTCTTT
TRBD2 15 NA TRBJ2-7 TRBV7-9 CASSFSTSGTYEQYF TGTGCCAGCAGCTTCTCGACTAGCGGAACCTACGAGCAGTACTTC
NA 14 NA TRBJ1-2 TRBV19 CASTRPGSMRGYTF TGTGCCAGTACGCGTCCCGGGTCCATGAGAGGCTACACCTTC
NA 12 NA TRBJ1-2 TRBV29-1 CSVVKGDYGYTF TGCAGCGTTGTGAAGGGGGACTATGGCTACACCTTC
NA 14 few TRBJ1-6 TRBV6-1 CASSGGSSSSPLHF TGTGCCAGCAGTGGAGGAAGCTCCAGCTCACCCCTCCACTTT
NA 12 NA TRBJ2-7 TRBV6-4 CASSVNSYEQYF TGTGCCAGCAGTGTCAACAGCTACGAGCAGTACTTC
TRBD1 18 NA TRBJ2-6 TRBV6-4 CASSGGQGGLSGANVLTF TGTGCCAGCAGTGGCGGACAGGGGGGCCTCTCTGGGGCCAACGTCCTGACTTTC